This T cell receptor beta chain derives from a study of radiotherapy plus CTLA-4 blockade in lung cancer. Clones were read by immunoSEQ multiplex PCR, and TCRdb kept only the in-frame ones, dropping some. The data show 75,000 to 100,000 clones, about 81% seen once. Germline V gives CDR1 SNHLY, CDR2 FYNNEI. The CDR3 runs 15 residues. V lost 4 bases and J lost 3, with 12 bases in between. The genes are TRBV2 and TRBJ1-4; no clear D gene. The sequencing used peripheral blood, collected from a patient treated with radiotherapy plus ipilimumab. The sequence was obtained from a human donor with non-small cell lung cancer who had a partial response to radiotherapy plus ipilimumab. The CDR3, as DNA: TGTGCCAGCAGTGGACCCCGGGTCGCTAATGAAAAACTGTTTTTT. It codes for CASSGPRVANEKLFF.